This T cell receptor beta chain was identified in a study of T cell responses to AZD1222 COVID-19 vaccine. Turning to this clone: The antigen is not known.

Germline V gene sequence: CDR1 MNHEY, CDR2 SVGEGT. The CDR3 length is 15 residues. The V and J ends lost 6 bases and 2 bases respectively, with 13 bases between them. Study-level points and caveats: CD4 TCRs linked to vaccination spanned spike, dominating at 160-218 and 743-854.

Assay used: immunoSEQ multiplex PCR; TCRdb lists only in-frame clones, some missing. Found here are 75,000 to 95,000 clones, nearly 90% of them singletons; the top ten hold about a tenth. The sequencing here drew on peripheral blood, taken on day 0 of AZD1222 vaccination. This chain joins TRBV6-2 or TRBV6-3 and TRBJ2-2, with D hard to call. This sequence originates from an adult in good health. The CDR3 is CASSPGRPNTGELFF. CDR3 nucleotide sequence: TGTGCCAGCAGCCCTGGACGACCCAACACCGGGGAGCTGTTTTTT.